The 18 T cell receptor beta chains presented below share a single source sample, sequenced in a study of blood T cell repertoires in COVID-19. Only in-frame clones appear in the TCRdb table, and some are missing; sequencing was by immunoSEQ multiplex PCR. The data contain hundreds of thousands of clones, approximately 81% of them singletons. Sequenced: peripheral blood. The receptors originated from a woman of 80 years or more with acute or convalescent COVID-19.

The chain is built from TRBV9 and TRBJ1-6; 8 bases align to TRBD1. In germline, CDR1 is SGDLS, CDR2 YYNGEE. CDR3 length: 16 residues. J gave up 2 bases and V 3 bases, and 4 bases lay outside the gene matches. This chain's CDR3 is CASSAGGLTYNSPLHF. The CDR3 DNA follows: TGTGCCAGCAGCGCAGGGGGCTTGACCTATAATTCACCCCTCCACTTT.

The chain couples TRBV15 to TRBJ1-1; D unresolved. This CDR3 is built from 15 residues. The germline V gene encodes CDR1 LNHNV and CDR2 YYDKDF (reference sequence). Deletions cut 5 bases from V and 0 bases from J, with 13 bases between. CDR3 DNA: TGTGCCACCAGCGTCGGGAGAGGATTGAACACTGAAGCTTTCTTT. Translation: CATSVGRGLNTEAFF.

This clone showed up just a few times. At one of its ends the junction is not consistent with the germline gene, which may arise from a read error. The rearrangement uses TRBV19 and TRBJ1-2; TRBD1 agrees at 10 bases. This CDR3 contains 15 residues. CDR1 LNHDA and CDR2 SQIVND come from the germline V gene (reference sequence). The CDR3 sequence is CASRIGTGEAYGYTF. CDR3 DNA: TGTGCCAGTCGTATCGGGACAGGGGAGGCCTATGGCTACACCTTC.

This chain links TRBV6-1 with TRBJ2-7, with a tentative D call TRBD2 (6 bases). This CDR3 has 14 residues. V was cut by 8 bases and J by 7 bases, with 21 bases left in between. Per the germline V gene, CDR1 is MNHNS and CDR2 is SASEGT. CDR3 sequence reads: CASGDQAGLPEQYF. The CDR3 DNA follows: TGTGCCAGCGGCGACCAGGCGGGGTTACCTGAGCAGTACTTC.

About this clone: Other DNA variants within this sample encode the same CDR3. The chain employs TRBV12-3 or TRBV12-4 and TRBJ1-1, with D maybe TRBD1 (6 bases). CDR3 length: 13 amino acids. Trimming cost V 5 bases and J 3 bases, with 10 bases left between them. The CDR3 DNA sequence: TGTGCCAGCAGTCTACAGGGAGACACTGAAGCTTTCTTT. Encoded protein: CASSLQGDTEAFF.

The chain carries TRBV5-1 and TRBJ2-2; TRBD2 is a possible D gene (5 bases). Looked up from germline, CDR1 is SGHRS and CDR2 is YFSETQ. The CDR3 has 15 residues. The germline V and J ends were trimmed by 7 bases and 1 base, with 14 bases remaining between them. CDR3 DNA sequence: TGCGCCAGCGCTGGGGAGCCGGGGAACACCGGGGAGCTGTTTTTT. It translates to CASAGEPGNTGELFF.

The chain is built from TRBV10-3 and TRBJ1-2; 7 bases are a match to TRBD1. The V gene's germline CDR1 is ENHRY and CDR2 SYGVKD. The ends lost 6 bases at V and 3 bases at J; junction bases unmatched: 10. The CDR3 contains 15 residues. The CDR3: CAIRRNGQEDYGYTF. The DNA for the CDR3 is TGTGCCATCAGGAGAAACGGACAGGAAGACTATGGCTACACCTTC.

The chain links TRBV27 to TRBJ2-1; tentatively, D is TRBD2 (5 bases). The V end was cut by 4 bases, the J end by 0 bases, with 10 bases between. CDR1 MNHEY and CDR2 SMNVEV come from the germline V gene (reference sequence). The CDR3 runs to 15 residues. CDR3 residues: CASSSPGGSYNEQFF. In DNA, the CDR3 is TGTGCCAGCAGTTCTCCTGGAGGCTCCTACAATGAGCAGTTCTTC.

The chain is built from TRBV28 and TRBJ1-1; 7 nucleotides align to TRBD1. This CDR3 region has 15 residues. The J segment lost 0 bases and the V segment lost 8 bases, leaving 9 bases of the junction unmatched. CDR1 MDHEN and CDR2 SYDVKM come from the germline V gene. The chain's CDR3 is CASRTPQGLNTEAFF. The CDR3 bases are TGTGCCAGCCGAACCCCACAGGGGTTGAACACTGAAGCTTTCTTT.

V usage is TRBV9 and J usage is TRBJ2-7, with 9 positions matching TRBD1. After removal of 0 bases from V and 5 bases from J, the junction contained 3 bases not matched to a gene. The CDR3 has 14 residues. Germline CDR1 reads SGDLS; CDR2 reads YYNGEE. The CDR3 DNA reads as TGTGCCAGCAGCGTAGACAGGGGGCGGAACGAGCAGTACTTC. Translating gives CASSVDRGRNEQYF.

This rearrangement joins TRBV14 to TRBJ2-1; 11 nucleotides agree with TRBD2. V trimming: 1 base; J trimming: 9 bases; junction bases outside the gene matches: 2. CDR1 and CDR2 from the germline V gene are SGHDN and FVKESK. The CDR3 covers 14 residues. CDR3 loop: CASSQGSGGGEQFF. In DNA, the CDR3 is TGTGCCAGCAGCCAAGGTAGCGGGGGGGGTGAGCAGTTCTTC.

This chain uses TRBV9 with TRBJ2-3, with 10 bases matching TRBD2. After removal of 3 bases from V and 3 bases from J, the junction contained 4 bases not matched to a gene. CDR1 and CDR2 from the germline V gene are SGDLS and YYNGEE. This CDR3 spans 15 amino acids. The chain's CDR3 is CASSAGAGGTDTQYF. The CDR3 DNA follows: TGTGCCAGCAGCGCGGGAGCGGGGGGGACAGATACGCAGTATTTT.

This clone was detected a few times. This rearrangement joins TRBV5-5 to TRBJ1-2, with 11 bases fitting TRBD1. V was pared by 5 bases and J by 5 bases, with 8 bases of the junction left unmatched. This CDR3 is 15 amino acids long. CDR1 and CDR2 from the germline V gene are SGHKS and YYEKEE (reference sequence). This CDR3 reads CASRPGQGAGYGYTF. DNA for the CDR3: TGTGCCAGCAGACCTGGACAGGGGGCAGGGTATGGCTACACCTTC. Full variable domain (rest looked up from reference TRBV5-5 and TRBJ1-2): DAGVTQSPTHLIKTRGQQVTLRCSPISGHKSVSWYQQVLGQGPQFIFQYYEKEERGRGNFPDRFSARQFPNYSSELNVNALLLGDSALYLCASRPGQGAGYGYTFGSGTRLTVV.

The gene calls are TRBV15 and TRBJ1-2; 10 bases line up with TRBD1. The CDR3 extends over 17 amino acids. The V segment lost 2 bases and the J segment 3 bases; nucleotides outside the gene matches: 9. The germline V gene has CDR1 LNHNV and CDR2 YYDKDF (reference sequence). The CDR3 DNA is TGTGCCACCAGCAGACCGGGACAGGGGACGCAGTACTATGGCTACACCTTC. This sequence encodes CATSRPGQGTQYYGYTF.

This rearrangement joins TRBV15 to TRBJ1-2, with TRBD1 as a possible D gene (6 bases). V was clipped by 0 bases and J by 8 bases, with 16 bases between them. CDR3 length equals 15 residues. Germline V gene sequence: CDR1 LNHNV, CDR2 YYDKDF (reference sequence). CDR3 amino acids: CATSRDLGQQRGYTF. The CDR3 nucleotides are TGTGCCACCAGCAGAGATTTGGGACAACAACGGGGCTACACCTTC.

This chain uses TRBV20-1 with TRBJ2-6; D unresolved. The germline CDR1 and CDR2 sequences are DFQATT and SNEGSKA (reference sequence). The V end was cut by 3 bases, the J end by 1 base, with 10 bases between. The CDR3 extends over 15 amino acids. CDR3 loop: CSASGFGSGANVLTF. DNA for the CDR3: TGCAGTGCTAGTGGGTTCGGGTCTGGGGCCAACGTCCTGACTTTC.

The chain links TRBV7-9 to TRBJ1-4; perhaps TRBD1 as D (6 bases). Trimming left V 8 bases short and J 8 bases short, with 15 bases between. From germline, CDR1 is SEHNR and CDR2 FQNEAQ (reference sequence). The CDR3 consists of 13 residues. The CDR3 DNA is TGTGCCAGCGGTTACAGGGTTGAAGAAAAACTGTTTTTT. Residues: CASGYRVEEKLFF.

The chain has TRBV15 and TRBJ1-1; no reliable D call. Trimming shortened V by 0 bases and J by 5 bases, and 7 bases separated the two germline ends. The CDR3 is 13 amino acids. The germline gives CDR1 LNHNV, CDR2 YYDKDF (reference sequence). The CDR3 coding sequence is TGTGCCACCAGCAGAGATTACTCAACTGAAGCTTTCTTT. It is translated as CATSRDYSTEAFF.